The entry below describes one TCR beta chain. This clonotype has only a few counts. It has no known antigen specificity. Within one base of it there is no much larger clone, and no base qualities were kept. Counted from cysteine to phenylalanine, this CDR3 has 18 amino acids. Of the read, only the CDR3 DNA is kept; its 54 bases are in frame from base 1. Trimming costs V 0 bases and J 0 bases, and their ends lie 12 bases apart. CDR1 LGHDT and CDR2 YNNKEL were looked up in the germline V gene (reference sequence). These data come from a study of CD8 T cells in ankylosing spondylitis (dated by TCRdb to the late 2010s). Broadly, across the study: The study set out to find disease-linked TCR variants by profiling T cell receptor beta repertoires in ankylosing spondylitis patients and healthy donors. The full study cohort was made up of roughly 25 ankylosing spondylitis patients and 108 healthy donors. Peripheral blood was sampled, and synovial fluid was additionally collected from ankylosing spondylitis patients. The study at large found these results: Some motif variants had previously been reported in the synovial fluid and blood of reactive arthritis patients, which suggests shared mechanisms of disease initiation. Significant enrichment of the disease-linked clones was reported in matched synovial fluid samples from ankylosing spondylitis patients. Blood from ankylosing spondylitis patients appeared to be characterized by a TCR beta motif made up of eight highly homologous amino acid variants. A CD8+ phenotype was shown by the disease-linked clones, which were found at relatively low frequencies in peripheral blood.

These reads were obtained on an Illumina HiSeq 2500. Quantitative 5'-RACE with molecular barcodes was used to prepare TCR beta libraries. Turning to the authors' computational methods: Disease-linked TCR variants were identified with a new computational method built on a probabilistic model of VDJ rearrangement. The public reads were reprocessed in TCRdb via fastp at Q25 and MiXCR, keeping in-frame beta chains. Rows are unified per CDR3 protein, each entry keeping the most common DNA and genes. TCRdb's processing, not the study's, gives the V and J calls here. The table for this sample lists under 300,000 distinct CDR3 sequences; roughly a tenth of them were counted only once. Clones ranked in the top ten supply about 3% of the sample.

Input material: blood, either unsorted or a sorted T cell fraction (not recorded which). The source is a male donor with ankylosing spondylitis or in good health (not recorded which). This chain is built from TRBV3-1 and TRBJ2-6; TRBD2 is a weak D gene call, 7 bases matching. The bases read TGTGCCAGCAGCCAAGACAAGGGGGGGTTCTCTGGGGCCAACGTCCTGACTTTC. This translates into CASSQDKGGFSGANVLTF.